This T cell receptor beta chain stems from a study of Ad26.COV2.S vaccination and SARS-CoV-2 variants (dated by TCRdb to the early 2020s). About the full investigation: Vaccine-arm donors were drawn from COV1001, a multicentre, randomized, double-blind, placebo-controlled phase I-IIa trial of Ad26.COV2.S in healthy adults. Ad26.COV2.S was administered intramuscularly at 5 x 10^10 or 1 x 10^11 viral particles, either as a single shot or as two shots given 56 days apart. TCRbeta repertoire sequencing was used to assess the specificity and breadth of SARS-CoV-2-reactive T cell receptors after Ad26.COV2.S vaccination. A total of some 30 samples were included in the TCR-sequenced set, comprising about 20 Ad26.COV2.S vaccine recipients, 5 placebo recipients and 8 SARS-CoV-2 convalescent individuals. Participants in the trial were split at random into five groups of five each, receiving low-dose or high-dose Ad26.COV2.S once or twice, or else placebo on both occasions. Investigators remained blinded to trial group allocation during experiments and outcome assessment. The paper as a whole reports these results and caveats: Comparing responses between vaccine doses or regimens was not something the study was powered to do. Substantial breadth of spike-specific CD8+ and CD4+ T cell responses was reported after vaccination. Compared with placebo recipients, Ad26.COV2.S recipients showed higher spike-specific TCR breadth (P = 0.0014). Non-spike TCR breadth was comparable between vaccine and placebo recipients, consistent with the vaccine containing only spike. The authors noted that total T cell responses may have been underestimated by the TCR breadth and depth analyses.

The immunoSEQ Assay was used to sequence TCRbeta CDR3 regions. After extraction, genomic DNA underwent amplification by bias-controlled multiplex PCR, followed by high-throughput sequencing. As for the original processing: To quantify the absolute abundance of each unique TCRbeta CDR3 region, sequences were collapsed and filtered. T cell fraction was estimated by normalizing TCRbeta template counts to usable DNA, with usable DNA measured through amplification of reference genes found in all nucleated cells. Repertoire TCRs were annotated as SARS-CoV-2-specific by exact matching of V gene, CDR3 amino acid sequence and J gene to a known reactive TCR set. MIRA supplied the reference SARS-CoV-2 TCR set, which was filtered for enrichment in COVID-19-positive ImmuneCODE repertoires so that public or cross-reactive TCRs were removed. Using the MIRA antigens, annotated TCRs were further analysed by specific ORF or by position within an ORF. Breadth was defined as the number of annotated unique rearrangements divided by the total number of unique productive rearrangements, and depth was defined as the summed frequency of the annotated unique rearrangements. Group comparisons of TCR breadth used two-sided Wilcoxon rank-sum tests. This is the immuneACCESS table as TCRdb keeps it, with only in-frame sequences that have V and J called. A part of the clones is gone; compared with another copy, unresolved V genes explain less than half, and the rest is unexplained. That table gives V, J and clone size, and the DNA gave D and trimming. Recorded for this sample are hundreds of thousands of clones; approximately 88% of them occurred a single time. The ten largest make up nearly 1.5% of the sample.

Between the V and J ends, shortened by 2 bases and 0 bases respectively, the junction contains 8 bases. From a lookup of the germline V gene, CDR1 and CDR2 are SNHLY and FYNNEI. The CDR3, from cysteine to phenylalanine, totals 15 residues. The DNA shown is the 45-base CDR3, in frame from base 1. Notes on this clone: Its antigen has not been determined. One base away there is no much larger clone; base qualities are not given.

What the treatment or condition label conveys for this sample: around 19 received Ad26.COV2.S at low or high dose, single or two shots; roughly 5 received placebo; per-sample allocation not given. For vaccine and placebo recipients, the sequenced repertoires came from samples collected on day 63 after the first injection. In Cohort 1b, 25 or so adults aged 18-55 years were enrolled at a single site in Boston, USA, between 29 July and 7 August 2020. As a vaccine, Ad26.COV2.S was a replication-incompetent adenovirus type 26 vector that expressed a prefusion-stabilized SARS-CoV-2 spike protein derived from the original Wuhan strain.

This sequence uses TRBV2 and TRBJ1-5; the D gene assignment is ambiguous. The TCR originated in a person aged 18-60 years who received the Ad26.COV2.S COVID-19 vaccine or a placebo. The source was peripheral blood, collected in a trial of Ad26.COV2.S vaccine versus placebo. The nucleotide sequence reads as follows: TGTGCCAGCAGTGAAAGAGGGTATAGCAATCAGCCCCAGCATTTT. This is translated as CASSERGYSNQPQHF.